This entry lists 22 T cell receptor beta chains sequenced from one sample in a study of blood T cells in healthy people across ages. For the second PCR, which ran for about 6 to 11 cycles, a sample-barcoded 5' primer and a J-beta primer mix were used. TCRdb processed the 5' RACE reads anew with MiXCR; each CDR3 protein has one entry. The sample has about 1,600,000 distinct CDR3 sequences; about 43% are singletons. The sequenced sample consisted of blood. The receptors stem from a woman between 18 and 29 years old in good health.

This chain uses TRBV6-5 with TRBJ2-7; D unclear. The germline V and J ends were trimmed by 0 bases and 7 bases, with 10 bases remaining between them. The CDR3 sequence is 13 residues long. Germline lookup yields CDR1 MNHEY and CDR2 SVGAGI. CDR3 amino acids: CASSYSKGNEQYF. CDR3 in DNA: TGTGCCAGCAGTTACTCTAAGGGCAATGAGCAGTACTTC.

The chain has TRBV12-3 or TRBV12-4 and TRBJ2-1; 13 nucleotides align to TRBD2. This CDR3 contains 17 residues. V shed 11 bases, J shed 8 bases, and the junction held 18 bases outside the gene matches. Written as DNA, the CDR3 is TGTGCCGGCAACTCACGGAGGACTAGCGGGAGAACAGATGAGCAGTTCTTC. Translated: CAGNSRRTSGRTDEQFF.

The chain recombines TRBV20-1 with TRBJ2-3, with D tentatively TRBD1 (6 bases). V lost 3 bases to trimming and J lost 2 bases, with 18 bases between them. Germline CDR1 reads DFQATT; CDR2 reads SNEGSKA (reference sequence). This CDR3 spans 16 amino acids. The CDR3 protein is CSARERTGILTDTQYF. The CDR3 region has the DNA TGCAGTGCTAGGGAAAGAACAGGGATACTCACAGATACGCAGTATTTT.

The V and J genes are TRBV7-9 and TRBJ2-1; no reliable D call. The CDR3 length is 15 residues. Germline V CDR1 and CDR2: SEHNR, FQNEAQ (reference sequence). With 3 bases removed from V and 0 bases from J, the gap between germline ends came to 9 bases. This CDR3 is CASSFKISSYNEQFF. The CDR3 DNA is TGTGCCAGCAGCTTCAAGATAAGCTCCTACAATGAGCAGTTCTTC.

The CDR3 loop is CAISDLRGRGSGNTIYF. The CDR3 nucleotides are TGTGCCATCAGTGACCTCAGGGGTAGAGGATCTGGAAACACCATATATTTT. The chain carries TRBV10-3 and TRBJ1-3; the D gene is possibly TRBD1 (6 bases). This CDR3 has 17 amino acids. Trimming removed 3 bases at V and 1 base at J, with 16 bases between. Germline V gene data show CDR1 as ENHRY and CDR2 as SYGVKD.

This chain joins TRBV20-1 and TRBJ1-1; D uncertain. Per the germline V gene, CDR1 is DFQATT and CDR2 is SNEGSKA (reference sequence). The CDR3 contains 12 residues. Trimming shortened V by 5 bases and J by 4 bases, and 11 bases separated the two germline ends. CDR3 sequence (DNA): TGCAGTGCTCTGGGGTTCGGCACTGAAGCTTTCTTT. It translates to CSALGFGTEAFF.

The chain employs TRBV12-3 or TRBV12-4 and TRBJ1-6; the D gene is possibly TRBD1 (5 bases). V dropped 5 bases and J dropped 13 bases, with 15 bases sitting between them. The CDR3 is 13 residues long. The CDR3 DNA follows: TGTGCCAGCAGTCGGGAAACGGGGGGGCCCCTCCACTTT. It encodes CASSRETGGPLHF.

V usage is TRBV10-3 and J usage is TRBJ2-7, with 8 bases that match TRBD1. V was pared by 6 bases and J by 5 bases, with 3 bases of the junction left unmatched. Per germline, CDR1 ENHRY and CDR2 SYGVKD. CDR3 length equals 12 residues. This chain's CDR3 is CAISTQGDEQYF. CDR3 DNA sequence: TGTGCCATCAGCACACAGGGGGACGAGCAGTACTTC.

The J gene is TRBJ2-5, the V gene TRBV6-5; D gene ambiguous. Germline values: CDR1 MNHEY, CDR2 SVGAGI. The CDR3 spans 15 residues. V shed 0 bases and J shed 11 bases, with 19 bases lying between them. The CDR3 DNA reads as TGTGCCAGCAGTTACTCGTACGGAAAAGACAATGGGCAGTACTTC. It yields the protein CASSYSYGKDNGQYF.

This clonotype appeared a few times. The chain links TRBV7-9 to TRBJ1-1; the match to TRBD1 covers 7 bases. The CDR3 sequence is 15 residues long. Per germline, CDR1 SEHNR and CDR2 FQNEAQ (reference sequence). After removal of 5 bases from V and 0 bases from J, the junction contained 6 bases not matched to a gene. CDR3 region: CASSPRDSVNTEAFF. The CDR3 nucleotides read TGTGCCAGCAGCCCCCGGGACAGCGTGAACACTGAAGCTTTCTTT.

Remarks on this clonotype: An end of the junction does not agree with germline; a read error may underlie this. The chain is built from TRBV18 and TRBJ2-3; TRBD1 matches 10 bases. The CDR3 runs to 15 residues. Germline CDR1 is KGHSH and CDR2 is LQKENI. CDR3 sequence (DNA): TGTACCAGCTCATCGTCCGGGACAGGGGCAGATACGCAGTATTTT. Its protein is CTSSSSGTGADTQYF.

The chain carries TRBV15 and TRBJ1-2, with D maybe TRBD1 (5 bases). CDR3 size: 17 residues. CDR1 is LNHNV and CDR2 is YYDKDF in the germline V gene (reference sequence). Trimming stripped 3 bases from V and 3 bases from J, with 20 bases between. The DNA for the CDR3 is TGTGCCACCAGCAGCCCCTCACTGGGCAGGGACGACTATGGCTACACCTTC. Translating it yields CATSSPSLGRDDYGYTF.

Comments on this clonotype: Relative to the germline gene, one junction end is altered; a read error may explain this. The chain links TRBV5-1 to TRBJ2-1; 9 nucleotides line up with TRBD1. Per the germline V gene, CDR1 is SGHRS and CDR2 is YFSETQ. CDR3 length: 16 amino acids. CDR3 nucleotides: TGCGCCAGTAGCTACACGGGACAGGGTGGTCACAATGAGCAGTTCTTC. Its protein is CASSYTGQGGHNEQFF.

The genes are TRBV4-2 and TRBJ2-7; TRBD2 matches at 11 bases. V lost 0 bases to trimming and J lost 0 bases; unmatched junction nucleotides: 7. CDR1 is LGHNA, CDR2 YNFKEQ, per germline. This CDR3 is built from 18 residues. The CDR3 sequence is CASSQEGTGLAGSYEQYF. CDR3 coding DNA: TGTGCCAGCAGCCAAGAAGGGACCGGACTAGCGGGCTCCTACGAGCAGTACTTC.

The chain uses TRBV24-1 and TRBJ2-5; TRBD1 matches at 8 bases. The trim removed 9 bases at V and 1 base at J, leaving 3 bases unmatched. This CDR3 region has 13 residues. Germline CDR1 KGHDR, CDR2 SFDVKD. CDR3 residues: CATADRVQETQYF. In DNA, the CDR3 is TGTGCCACCGCGGACAGGGTCCAAGAGACCCAGTACTTC.

On this clonotype: An end of the junction does not agree with germline; a read error may underlie this. V and J are TRBV5-1 and TRBJ2-2, with 11 positions matching TRBD2. Germline CDR1 is SGHRS and CDR2 is YFSETQ. The CDR3 extends over 18 amino acids. CDR3 sequence: CASSLEFSGRANTRELFF. As DNA, the CDR3 is TGCGCCAGCAGCTTGGAATTTAGCGGGAGGGCCAACACCCGGGAGCTGTTTTTT.

V usage is TRBV7-9 and J usage is TRBJ1-4; tentative D call: TRBD1 (5 bases). Germline CDR1 and CDR2: SEHNR and FQNEAQ (reference sequence). V dropped 5 bases and J dropped 5 bases, with 12 bases sitting between them. The CDR3 totals 14 residues. The CDR3 loop is CASSPGAGNEKLFF. The CDR3 DNA follows: TGTGCCAGCAGCCCTGGGGCAGGGAATGAAAAACTGTTTTTT.

The J gene is TRBJ2-5, the V gene TRBV20-1; 7 nucleotides match TRBD2. This CDR3 spans 13 amino acids. V was pared by 7 bases and J by 0 bases, with 5 bases of the junction left unmatched. Germline V gene data show CDR1 as DFQATT and CDR2 as SNEGSKA (reference sequence). The CDR3 is CSVDGRYQETQYF. CDR3 DNA sequence: TGCAGTGTTGACGGGAGGTACCAAGAGACCCAGTACTTC.

This clonotype has just a few counts. The V call is TRBV6-6, the J call TRBJ2-1; no definite D call. In germline, CDR1 is MNHNY, CDR2 SVGAGI (reference sequence). V was pared by 4 bases and J by 9 bases, with 10 bases between. CDR3 length: 12 residues. The CDR3: CASSFQESEQFF. In DNA, the CDR3 is TGTGCCAGCAGTTTCCAGGAGAGTGAGCAGTTCTTC.

As regards this clonotype: At one end the junction does not follow the germline gene, possibly because of a read error. The CDR3: CASLDPDKEQFF. The CDR3, as DNA: TGTGCCAGCTTAGATCCAGACAAGGAGCAGTTCTTC. V usage is TRBV11-1 and J usage is TRBJ2-1; D ambiguous. CDR1 SGHAT and CDR2 FQDESV come from the germline V gene (reference sequence). This CDR3 is built from 12 residues.

The chain has TRBV7-6 and TRBJ2-4; 11 bases are a match to TRBD2. Germline CDR1 reads SGHVS; CDR2 reads FNYEAQ. The length of the CDR3 is 12 residues. The CDR3 region has the DNA TGTGGTAGCGGGAGGGCCGACAATGAGCAGTACTTC. Translating gives CGSGRADNEQYF.

The chain links TRBV7-2 to TRBJ1-1; a weak D match, TRBD1 (6 bases). Germline V gene lookup returns CDR1 SGHTA and CDR2 FQGNSA. Trimming took off 5 bases at V and 6 bases at J, with 16 bases between the two ends. This CDR3 region has 14 residues. The CDR3: CASSRLSGEAEAFF. The DNA for the CDR3 is TGTGCCAGCAGCAGACTCTCAGGGGAAGCTGAAGCTTTCTTT.